This TCR beta chain stems from a study of vaccination and CD4 T cells after COVID-19. V lost 4 bases, J lost 7 bases, and 11 bases lay in between. The germline gives CDR1 LGHDT, CDR2 YNNKEL (reference sequence). This CDR3 comprises 14 residues. Comments on this clonotype: Its matching antigen is unknown.

Treatment given: approximately 10-day PBMC culture with coronavirus spike peptide pools or control peptides (ViraFEST assay). Sequencing of the DNA from cultured CD4+ T cells was carried out with the Oncomine TCR Beta short-read assay. TCRdb re-called the PCR reads with MiXCR, one entry per CDR3 protein. In the table there are around 15,000 distinct CDR3 sequences, approximately 63% of which are singletons. This chain joins TRBV3-1 and TRBJ1-6; D perhaps matches TRBD1 (6 bases). Sequenced input: CD4+ T cells from blood, cultured in vitro. The TCR comes from a human donor who had recovered from COVID-19. CDR3 in DNA: TGTGCCAGCAGCCTCGGACAGAACAATTCACCCCTCCACTTT. Translated: CASSLGQNNSPLHF.